The clone carrying this T cell receptor (beta chain) occurred a few times. Its cognate antigen is unknown. This CDR3 fails to terminate in the conserved phenylalanine or tryptophan, so it likely reflects a read error. The limits of the CDR3 on the DNA are not certain, so only TCRdb's listed CDR3 is given. With constant-segment primers, 5'RACE yielded cDNA libraries of TCR alpha and TCR beta that carried sample barcodes and UMIs. TCRdb used MiXCR to reprocess the 5' RACE reads, holding one entry per CDR3 protein. The table includes roughly 320,000 distinct CDR3 sequences, 25% to 30% detected once. This sample is part of a study of T-cell memory formation after mild COVID-19. Broader study findings: Later expanders leaned CD4+, whereas day 15 to 85 contracting clones were balanced CD4/CD8. Memory cells collected pre-infection included some clones that later responded, suggesting cross-reactive memory joined. Clones that contracted clustered mainly in CM and EM if CD4+ and in EMRA if CD8+.

The length of the CDR3 is 8 amino acids, counting both ends. Sequenced: PBMCs or a T cell subset sorted from them (not recorded which). The chain couples TRBV23-1 to TRBJ2-1. TRBV23-1 is identified as an open reading frame with a role that is uncertain. This clonotype was sampled from an adult woman who had mild COVID-19 (a few samples of this study predate the infection). Cell type and time point are not known. The CDR3 loop reads CASGWTGL.